The 4 T cell receptor beta chains below were found in one sample sequenced in a study of cytomegalovirus exposure and HLA in healthy donors. 13 Jbeta primers and 60 Vbeta primers were used for the PCR. Assay used: immunoSEQ multiplex PCR; TCRdb lists only in-frame clones, some missing. The sample lists around 150,000 clones, approximately 67% occurring once. Sequencing was done on a sample of PBMCs. The receptors shown here come from a woman aged 18-29 years in good health and CMV-seropositive.

The rearrangement uses TRBV6-1 and TRBJ1-1, with TRBD1 matching over 10 bases. The CDR3 is made up of 17 amino acids. Germline lookup yields CDR1 MNHNS and CDR2 SASEGT. After removal of 2 bases from V and 1 base from J, the junction contained 7 bases not matched to a gene. CDR3 loop: CASSETHRDRGNTEAFF. In DNA, the CDR3 is TGTGCCAGCAGTGAAACCCACCGGGACAGGGGGAACACTGAAGCTTTCTTT.

Of note for this clone: Different DNA sequences within this sample yield the same CDR3. This sequence joins TRBV2 and TRBJ1-5; 10 bases are shared with TRBD1. Germline CDR1 reads SNHLY; CDR2 reads FYNNEI. This CDR3 contains 14 residues. Losses at the gene ends were 4 bases for V and 4 bases for J; bases not matched to a gene: 1. CDR3 bases: TGTGCCAGCAGTGGGACAGGGGGGAATCAGCCCCAGCATTTT. This translates into CASSGTGGNQPQHF.

This clone was picked up a small number of times. The chain carries TRBV5-1 and TRBJ2-1; 14 bases fit TRBD2. The CDR3 consists of 16 residues. Germline-derived CDR1 and CDR2 are SGHRS and YFSETQ. V lost 5 bases to trimming and J lost 5 bases; unmatched junction nucleotides: 6. The CDR3 here is CASRFSGLAGDNEQFF. The CDR3 coding sequence is TGCGCCAGCAGATTCTCGGGACTAGCGGGGGACAATGAGCAGTTCTTC.

The chain uses TRBV11-2 and TRBJ1-1; 7 bases match TRBD1. V shed 6 bases and J 7 bases; nucleotides not matched to a gene: 8. CDR1 is SGHAT and CDR2 is FQNNGV in the germline V gene. The CDR3 contains 13 residues. The CDR3 region is CASRLKGAGEAFF. The CDR3, as DNA: TGTGCCAGCAGACTCAAGGGGGCTGGTGAAGCTTTCTTT.